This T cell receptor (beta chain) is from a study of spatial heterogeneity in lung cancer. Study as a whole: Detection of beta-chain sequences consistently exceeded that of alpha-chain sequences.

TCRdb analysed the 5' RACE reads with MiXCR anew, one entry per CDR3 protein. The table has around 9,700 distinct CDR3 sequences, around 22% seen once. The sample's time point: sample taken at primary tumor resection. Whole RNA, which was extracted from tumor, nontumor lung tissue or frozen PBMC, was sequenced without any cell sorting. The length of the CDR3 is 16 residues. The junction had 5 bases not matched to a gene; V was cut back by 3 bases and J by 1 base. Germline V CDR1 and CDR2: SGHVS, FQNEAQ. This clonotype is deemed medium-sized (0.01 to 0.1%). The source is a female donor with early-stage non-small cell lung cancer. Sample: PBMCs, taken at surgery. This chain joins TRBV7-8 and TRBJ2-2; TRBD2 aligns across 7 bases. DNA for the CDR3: TGTGCCAGCAGCTTTCTAAGCGGGGAGAACACCGGGGAGCTGTTTTTT. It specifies CASSFLSGENTGELFF. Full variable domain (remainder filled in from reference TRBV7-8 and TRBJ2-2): GAGVSQSPRYKVAKRGQDVALRCDPISGHVSLFWYQQALGQGPEFLTYFQNEAQLDKSGLPSDRFFAERPEGSVSTLKIQRTQQEDSAVYLCASSFLSGENTGELFFGEGSRLTVL.